This T cell receptor (beta chain) was documented in a study of blood T cells in healthy people across ages. A second PCR, run for roughly 7 to 12 cycles, used a sample-barcoded 5' primer plus a J-beta primer mix. TCRdb re-called the 5' RACE reads through MiXCR, storing one row per CDR3 protein. The sample comprises roughly 550,000 distinct CDR3 sequences, around 24% of which are singletons, and around 10% rests with the top ten. In germline, CDR1 is LNHNV, CDR2 YYDKDF (reference sequence). The CDR3 is 16 amino acids. With 0 bases clipped from V and 4 bases from J, the junction kept 8 bases outside the gene matches. This clonotype turned up a few times. This sample was shared with a second study, whose subject was T cells of mothers and their children.

This receptor was identified in a boy between 10 and 17 years old in good health. The specimen was blood. The chain employs TRBV15 and TRBJ2-5; 7 positions match TRBD1. CDR3 protein: CATSRDGYRGGETQYF. Written as DNA, the CDR3 is TGTGCCACCAGCAGAGATGGTTACAGGGGTGGAGAGACCCAGTACTTC.